This entry lists 4 T cell receptor beta chains sequenced from one sample in a study of technical replicates of blood from several donors. The table came from immunoSEQ multiplex PCR; TCRdb's copy has only in-frame clones and leaves some out. This sample has about 84,000 clones, with 85% to 95% found just once. Sequencing was done on a sample of T cells isolated from PBMCs. The source of these receptors is a human donor in good health.

This chain connects TRBV18 to TRBJ1-1, with D perhaps matching TRBD1 (5 bases). This CDR3 spans 15 amino acids. CDR1 and CDR2 from the germline V gene are KGHSH and LQKENI. The V gene lost 3 bases and the J gene lost 1 base, with 12 bases spanning the gap. This CDR3 reads CASSPNGGANTEAFF. Written as DNA, the CDR3 is TGTGCCAGCTCACCTAACGGAGGGGCGAACACTGAAGCTTTCTTT.

The chain couples TRBV11-3 to TRBJ2-7; 8 nucleotides align to TRBD1. Germline trimming cut 5 bases from V and 2 bases from J; bases unmatched to any gene: 11. Germline V gene lookup returns CDR1 SGHNT and CDR2 YENEEA. The CDR3 runs 16 residues. This CDR3 reads CASSPHGTGDTYEQYF. DNA for the CDR3: TGTGCCAGCAGCCCCCACGGGACAGGCGACACCTACGAGCAGTACTTC.

The chain recombines TRBV2 with TRBJ1-5; D gene uncertain. The V and J ends lost 5 bases and 6 bases respectively, with 14 bases between them. Germline CDR1 is SNHLY and CDR2 is FYNNEI. The CDR3 runs to 14 residues. The CDR3 spells CASSFGEAGQPQHF. The DNA for the CDR3 is TGTGCCAGCAGTTTTGGGGAGGCCGGTCAGCCCCAGCATTTT.

This rearrangement joins TRBV27 to TRBJ2-7, with D possibly matching TRBD2 (6 bases). The CDR3 is 14 amino acids. Germline V gene data show CDR1 as MNHEY and CDR2 as SMNVEV (reference sequence). Trimming removed 4 bases at V and 3 bases at J, with 13 bases between. The CDR3 region is CASSWIGSHYEQYF. As DNA, the CDR3 is TGTGCCAGCAGTTGGATCGGGAGTCACTACGAGCAGTACTTC.